The 21 T cell receptor beta chains in this list originate from one sample, sequenced in a study of beta chain features in type 1 diabetes (dated by TCRdb to about 2018). Library creation used the immunoSEQ multiplex PCR assay. The entire isolated RNA was reverse transcribed using the High Capacity cDNA Reverse Transcription Kit, and thus expressed TCRB transcripts were sequenced. TCRdb took this table from immuneACCESS and kept in-frame rearrangements with V and J called. Such tables lack part of the clones; where checked against another copy, unresolved V genes explain under half of the gap, and the rest is unexplained. Present in this sample are fewer than 500,000 clones, more than 11% of which were seen just once. The ten top clones hold roughly 0.038% of the sample. Sequencing was carried out using naive CD4+ T cells from blood. The label giving this sample's cell subset or site can be read as: true naive CD4+ T cells. These receptors all stem from a man aged 30 to 39 in good health.

This chain uses TRBV7-2 with TRBJ2-1; D is ambiguous. Looked up from germline, CDR1 is SGHTA and CDR2 is FQGNSA. V lost 5 bases and J lost 8, with 16 bases in between. The CDR3 runs 14 residues. Here the CDR3 reads CASSPAGSHHEQFF. DNA of the CDR3: TGTGCCAGCAGCCCCGCAGGTAGTCACCATGAGCAGTTCTTC. Complete variable domain (other parts from reference TRBV7-2 and TRBJ2-1): GAGVSQSPSNKVTEKGKDVELRCDPISGHTALYWYRQSLGQGLEFLIYFQGNSAPDKSGLPSDRFSAERTGGSVSTLTIQRTQQEDSAVYLCASSPAGSHHEQFFGPGTRLTVL.

J is TRBJ1-1 and V is TRBV5-4; a weak D match, TRBD1 (6 bases). Per the germline V gene, CDR1 is SGHNT and CDR2 is YYREEE (reference sequence). Trimming removed 0 bases at V and 9 bases at J, with 15 bases between. The CDR3 length is 14 residues. The CDR3 protein is CASSLVRGGGKAFF. The DNA of the CDR3 is TGTGCCAGCAGCTTGGTCAGGGGAGGAGGGAAAGCTTTCTTT.

V is TRBV4-3 and J is TRBJ1-2; no clear D gene. This CDR3 has 15 residues. Germline CDR1 is LGHNA and CDR2 is YSLEER. V dropped 1 base and J dropped 6 bases, with 15 bases sitting between them. This CDR3 reads CASSQAGPSNHGYTF. CDR3 bases: TGCGCCAGCAGCCAAGCCGGGCCATCAAATCATGGCTACACCTTC.

The rearrangement joins TRBV2 to TRBJ2-3; TRBD2 agrees at 11 bases. Unmatched junction bases numbered 10, after V lost 3 bases and J lost 5 bases. The CDR3 totals 17 residues. The germline V gene has CDR1 SNHLY and CDR2 FYNNEI. For the CDR3, the DNA is TGTGCCAGCAGTGACTTTCTAGCGGGAGGCCAAGGAGATACGCAGTATTTT. It specifies CASSDFLAGGQGDTQYF.

The chain employs TRBV15 and TRBJ1-6; D call uncertain. CDR3 size: 16 residues. Germline V gene data show CDR1 as LNHNV and CDR2 as YYDKDF (reference sequence). Trimming cost V 2 bases and J 5 bases, with 13 bases left between them. The CDR3 DNA sequence: TGTGCCACCAGCAGAAACTATGGAGGAAATAATTCACCCCTCCACTTT. It is translated as CATSRNYGGNNSPLHF.

In DNA, the CDR3 is TGCGCCAGCAGCTTGGCCGGGAGTACGCAGTATTTT. Protein sequence: CASSLAGSTQYF. The rearrangement uses TRBV5-1 and TRBJ2-3; weak D call: TRBD2 (6 bases). V lost 0 bases to trimming and J lost 8 bases, with 7 bases between them. Germline V CDR1 and CDR2: SGHRS, YFSETQ. The CDR3 runs to 12 residues.

With regard to this clone: In the same sample, other DNA sequences code for this CDR3. The V gene is TRBV30, the J gene TRBJ2-3; D is uncertain. This CDR3 spans 12 amino acids. Germline lookup yields CDR1 GTSNPN and CDR2 SVGIG (reference sequence). V was shortened by 0 bases and J by 5 bases, with 6 bases between the two germline ends. CDR3 amino acids: CAWSVSGDTQYF. Here the CDR3 DNA reads TGTGCCTGGAGTGTATCGGGAGATACGCAGTATTTT.

The chain employs TRBV5-1 and TRBJ2-2; unclear D gene. V lost 5 bases to trimming and J lost 7 bases, with 15 bases between them. This CDR3 has 14 amino acids. Germline-derived CDR1 and CDR2 are SGHRS and YFSETQ. CDR3 sequence: CASRESRVSGELFF. The CDR3 DNA sequence: TGCGCCAGCAGAGAGTCTCGGGTGAGCGGGGAGCTGTTTTTT.

A few counts support this clone. The V gene is TRBV6-5, the J gene TRBJ2-7, with D hard to call. Germline V CDR1 and CDR2: MNHEY, SVGAGI. The CDR3 is 15 residues long. Trimming took 0 bases from V and 2 from J, leaving 11 bases between them. In DNA, the CDR3 is TGTGCCAGCAGTTACTCTTCCGCAGTAACCTACGAGCAGTACTTC. Translating it yields CASSYSSAVTYEQYF.

This clone came up a few times. The rearrangement uses TRBV18 and TRBJ2-3, with a possible D match to TRBD1 (6 bases). The V end lost 5 bases, the J end lost 0 bases, and 15 bases lay between the germline ends. CDR1 and CDR2 (germline): KGHSH, LQKENI. The CDR3 is 16 amino acids. The CDR3 DNA follows: TGTGCCAGCTCAACCATCAACAGGGCTAGCACAGATACGCAGTATTTT. It is translated as CASSTINRASTDTQYF. The whole variable domain, filled in from reference TRBV18 and TRBJ2-3, reads NAGVMQNPRHLVRRRGQEARLRCSPMKGHSHVYWYRQLPEEGLKFMVYLQKENIIDESGMPKERFSAEFPKEGPSILRIQQVVRGDSAAYFCASSTINRASTDTQYFGPGTRLTVL.

V gene TRBV5-1 combines with J gene TRBJ2-2; D not resolved. V was clipped by 4 bases and J by 2 bases, with 3 bases between them. The CDR3 covers 12 residues. The V gene's germline CDR1 is SGHRS and CDR2 YFSETQ. CDR3 region: CASSRNTGELFF. CDR3 bases: TGCGCCAGCAGCAGAAACACCGGGGAGCTGTTTTTT.

CDR3 coding DNA: TGCGCCAGCAGCTTGGGGGTGGACTATGGCTACACCTTC. Its translation is CASSLGVDYGYTF. This chain joins TRBV5-1 and TRBJ1-2; D not resolved. The CDR3 runs 13 residues. The V and J ends lost 0 bases and 3 bases respectively, with 6 bases between them. The V gene's germline CDR1 is SGHRS and CDR2 YFSETQ. Full variable domain (outside the CDR3, taken from reference TRBV5-1 and TRBJ1-2): KAGVTQTPRYLIKTRGQQVTLSCSPISGHRSVSWYQQTPGQGLQFLFEYFSETQRNKGNFPGRFSGRQFSNSRSEMNVSTLELGDSALYLCASSLGVDYGYTFGSGTRLTVV.

The gene calls are TRBV5-1 and TRBJ2-5, with a weak D call TRBD1 (5 bases). Trimming took 0 bases from V and 5 from J, leaving 14 bases between them. This CDR3 region has 15 residues. Germline CDR1 and CDR2: SGHRS and YFSETQ. CDR3 DNA sequence: TGCGCCAGCAGCTTGGCAGGGCAGTTTGTGGAGACCCAGTACTTC. This sequence encodes CASSLAGQFVETQYF.

In this sample, this clone turned up a few times. J is TRBJ2-5 and V is TRBV9; no reliable D call. The CDR3 extends over 17 amino acids. With 0 bases removed from V and 2 bases from J, the gap between germline ends came to 17 bases. CDR1 is SGDLS and CDR2 is YYNGEE in the germline V gene. CDR3 in amino acids: CASSVALRTTQQETQYF. CDR3 bases: TGTGCCAGCAGCGTAGCTCTTCGTACTACCCAACAAGAGACCCAGTACTTC.

This clone has more than one count but fewer than ten. The rearrangement links TRBV11-2 to TRBJ2-7; D may be TRBD1 (6 bases). CDR1 is SGHAT and CDR2 is FQNNGV in the germline V gene. CDR3 size: 13 residues. V gave up 6 bases and J gave up 7 bases, with 16 bases separating them. The CDR3 nucleotides read TGTGCCAGCAGGGAAACCGGGACACGAGAGCAGTACTTC. Amino acid sequence: CASRETGTREQYF.

The chain recombines TRBV7-2 with TRBJ1-4; D may be TRBD1 (5 bases). CDR3 size: 13 residues. The germline CDR1 and CDR2 sequences are SGHTA and FQGNSA. V was pared by 3 bases and J by 8 bases, with 10 bases between. The DNA of the CDR3 is TGTGCCAGCAGCTTCACAGGAGCGGAAAAACTGTTTTTT. Protein: CASSFTGAEKLFF.

The chain employs TRBV5-1 and TRBJ2-3; TRBD1 matches at 10 bases. V was clipped by 4 bases and J by 4 bases; unmatched bases: 6. This CDR3 spans 15 amino acids. The germline gives CDR1 SGHRS, CDR2 YFSETQ. CDR3 bases: TGCGCCAGCAGCGCCCGACAGGGGGCCGCAGATACGCAGTATTTT. It yields the protein CASSARQGAADTQYF.

This clone was recorded a few times. The gene calls are TRBV29-1 and TRBJ2-1; TRBD2 matches 9 bases. Trimming removed 6 bases from V and 5 bases from J; junction bases left unmatched: 26. The CDR3 contains 20 residues. Germline loops: CDR1 SQVTM, CDR2 ANQGSEA. CDR3 nucleotides: TGCAGCGTGGTCCCGCCGACAGAACTGGCGAGCGGGGGGCTTCACAATGAGCAGTTCTTC. This codes for CSVVPPTELASGGLHNEQFF.

The chain couples TRBV18 to TRBJ2-5; 7 nucleotides agree with TRBD2. The J segment lost 5 bases and the V segment lost 1 base, leaving 7 bases of the junction unmatched. CDR1 and CDR2 (germline): KGHSH, LQKENI. The CDR3 loop spans 15 amino acids. CDR3 in DNA: TGTGCCAGCTCACCACTCCACGGGGAGGGCGAGACCCAGTACTTC. It codes for CASSPLHGEGETQYF.

This clone occurred a few times. The genes are TRBV4-3 and TRBJ2-1, with TRBD2 identical over 7 bases. The germline CDR1 and CDR2 sequences are LGHNA and YSLEER. The CDR3 runs to 16 residues. V shed 0 bases and J 8 bases; nucleotides not matched to a gene: 10. The CDR3 reads CASSQDGLAAGDEQFF. Written as DNA, the CDR3 is TGCGCCAGCAGCCAAGATGGTCTAGCGGCGGGGGATGAGCAGTTCTTC.

This chain joins TRBV29-1 and TRBJ1-1; perhaps TRBD1 as D (5 bases). V gave up 4 bases and J gave up 10 bases, with 10 bases separating them. The V gene's germline CDR1 is SQVTM and CDR2 ANQGSEA. The CDR3 contains 10 residues. The CDR3 loop is CSVVRERAFF. CDR3 sequence (DNA): TGCAGCGTTGTCAGGGAGAGAGCTTTCTTT.